A selection of T cell receptor beta chains follows, all from one sample in a study of OX40 agonist ivuxolimab in advanced cancers. Method: immunoSEQ multiplex PCR; TCRdb's copy keeps in-frame clones and lacks some. The table has 70,000 to 95,000 clones, approximately 90% seen once. This specimen was CD4+ or CD8+ T cells sorted from blood, taken in a trial of the OX40 agonist ivuxolimab. The receptors come from an adult with an advanced solid tumor such as melanoma, head and neck, liver or kidney cancer. Both conserved end residues are trimmed from each CDR3.

cdr3_aa	j_call	v_call
ASSSDGQLTYNEQF	TRBJ2-1	TRBV5-1
ASSLSSGTPTAETQY	TRBJ2-5	TRBV7-6
ASSQRRGGQGTFNEQY	TRBJ2-7	TRBV14
AWTGWTDTQY	TRBJ2-3	TRBV30
ASRHLGGSGANNEQF	TRBJ2-1	TRBV7-9
ASSGQGAGTEAF	TRBJ1-1	TRBV7-9
ASLPGTGGAIGYGYT	TRBJ1-2	TRBV28
ASNPTGPYSNQPQH	TRBJ1-5	TRBV19
ASSLGGTGPYEQY	TRBJ2-7	TRBV5-6
ASSLGPGNTEAF	TRBJ1-1	TRBV14
ASSTPGAGGLQPQH	TRBJ1-5	TRBV28
ASSYPMGGAPYEQY	TRBJ2-7	TRBV6-6
ASSSHELNEQF	TRBJ2-1	TRBV7-3
ASSLTGPTGELF	TRBJ2-2	TRBV5-6
ASNLAAPSYNEQF	TRBJ2-1	TRBV10-2
ASSLGQREGLTGELF	TRBJ2-2	TRBV5-4
ASSLERQSGYT	TRBJ1-2	TRBV7-2
ASSPPSGAFSNYEQY	TRBJ2-7	TRBV11-2
ASSFPAGGELF	TRBJ2-2	TRBV9
ASSLVIGYEQY	TRBJ2-7	TRBV7-8
ASSPTHGEQETQY	TRBJ2-5	TRBV18
ASSPQAGEKLF	TRBJ1-4	TRBV5-1
ASSLGASGSGETQY	TRBJ2-5	TRBV11-2
ASSIVNIQY	TRBJ2-4	TRBV19
ASSPGHSSGANVLT	TRBJ2-6	TRBV5-1
ASSLAVRYEQY	TRBJ2-7	TRBV5-1
ASRRTSGTGNTGELF	TRBJ2-2	TRBV7-2
ASITDRGDEKLF	TRBJ1-4	TRBV2
ACGTGLSYEQY	TRBJ2-7	TRBV30
ASSAGQGTYEQY	TRBJ2-7	TRBV5-1
ASSYSPAYEQY	TRBJ2-7	TRBV6-5
ASSEVLRSSYEQY	TRBJ2-7	TRBV6-1
AWSVRADEKLF	TRBJ1-4	TRBV30
ASSPPEDRGFNEQF	TRBJ2-1	TRBV5-1
ASGTGVSPLH	TRBJ1-6	TRBV19
ASSSETGFYEQY	TRBJ2-7	TRBV5-1
ASSYSETGPYEQY	TRBJ2-7	TRBV6-6
ASSPTRQGRTYEQY	TRBJ2-7	TRBV19
ASSKARLAGVYYEQY	TRBJ2-7	TRBV21-1
ASSVAGAGDSPLH	TRBJ1-6	TRBV9
ASGGGVRAIYEQY	TRBJ2-7	TRBV28
ASTPGTIWTEAF	TRBJ1-1	TRBV28
ASSPPSGTGSYEQY	TRBJ2-7	TRBV5-1
ASSQYGREQY	TRBJ2-7	TRBV14
ASSPVVGDRGSYGYT	TRBJ1-2	TRBV9
ASSYVPGGTEAF	TRBJ1-1	TRBV6-5
ASSNSGTSGYNEQF	TRBJ2-1	TRBV18
ASSYLDRYEQY	TRBJ2-7	TRBV6-5
ASSFSGRAAYNEQF	TRBJ2-1	TRBV9
ASSYSQNNQPQH	TRBJ1-5	TRBV6-5
SVCPGQPSYEQY	TRBJ2-7	TRBV29-1
AWSFHNQPQH	TRBJ1-5	TRBV30
ASSYDSATLAYEQY	TRBJ2-7	TRBV6-5
ASSQRVGGQGGETQY	TRBJ2-5	TRBV4-2
ASSFWGQGGGNEKLF	TRBJ1-4	TRBV27
ASSLGQGASY	TRBJ2-5	TRBV7-9